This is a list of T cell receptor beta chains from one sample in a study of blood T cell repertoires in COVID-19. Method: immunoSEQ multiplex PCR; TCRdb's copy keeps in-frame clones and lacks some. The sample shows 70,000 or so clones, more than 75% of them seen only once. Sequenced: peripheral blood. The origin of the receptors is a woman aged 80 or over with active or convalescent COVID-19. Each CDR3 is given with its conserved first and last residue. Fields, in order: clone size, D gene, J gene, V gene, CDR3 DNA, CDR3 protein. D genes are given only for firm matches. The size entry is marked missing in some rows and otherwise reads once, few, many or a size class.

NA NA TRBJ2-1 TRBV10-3 TGTGCCATCAAGAGTGACCTCGGGGGGCCGCAGGGTAGTGAGCAGTTCTTC CAIKSDLGGPQGSEQFF
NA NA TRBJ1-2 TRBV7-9 TGTGCCAGCAGCTCTTCTCGAGGGGGACCTATTTATGGCTACACCTTC CASSSSRGGPIYGYTF
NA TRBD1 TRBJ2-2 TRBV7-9 TGTGCCAGCAAAACAGGGGTTAACACCGGGGAGCTGTTTTTT CASKTGVNTGELFF
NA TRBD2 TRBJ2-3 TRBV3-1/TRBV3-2 TGTGCCAGCAGCCACACGGGGGGAGCTGGAGATACGCAGTATTTT CASSHTGGAGDTQYF
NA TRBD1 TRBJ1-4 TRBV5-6 TGTGCCAGCAGAGAACAGGGGGCAGGAGAAAAACTGTTTTTT CASREQGAGEKLFF
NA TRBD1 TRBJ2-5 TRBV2 TGTGCCAGCAGGGGGGGGGACAGGGGCACCGGGACCCAGTACTTC CASRGGDRGTGTQYF
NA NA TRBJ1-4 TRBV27 TGTGCCAGCAGCCTCGGCCAGGATAAGTGGGAAAAACTGTTTTTT CASSLGQDKWEKLFF
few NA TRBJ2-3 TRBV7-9 TGTGCCAGCAGCTCTGGACTCTCGGTACCTACGCAGTATTTT CASSSGLSVPTQYF
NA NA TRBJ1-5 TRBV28 TGTGCCAGCAATGGGGATGGGGGGACTTATAGCAATCAGCCCCAGCATTTT CASNGDGGTYSNQPQHF
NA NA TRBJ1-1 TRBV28 TGTGCCAGCAGTTTCAATGCCGGGTCCCCCGCTTTCTTT CASSFNAGSPAFF
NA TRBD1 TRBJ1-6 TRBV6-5 TGTGCCAGCAGGGACAGGGCTAACTCACCCCTCCACTTT CASRDRANSPLHF
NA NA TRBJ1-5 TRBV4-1 TGCGCCAGCAGCCAAGATTGGGGAGTCGGGCCCCAGCATTTT CASSQDWGVGPQHF
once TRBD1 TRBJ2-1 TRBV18 TGTGCCAGCTCAAGACAGGGGGGGAGCTCCTACAATGAGCAGTTCTTC CASSRQGGSSYNEQFF
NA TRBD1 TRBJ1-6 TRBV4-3 TGCGCCAGCAGCCAACCTACAGGGGCGGGTCGATCACCCCTCCACTTT CASSQPTGAGRSPLHF
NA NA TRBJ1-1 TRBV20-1 TGCAGTGCTAGTTCCGGCAGGGTAGATGTGAACACTGAAGCTTTCTTT CSASSGRVDVNTEAFF
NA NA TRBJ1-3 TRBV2 TGTGCCAGCAGTGAAAGTGCCAGGACATGGGGAAACACCATATATTTT CASSESARTWGNTIYF
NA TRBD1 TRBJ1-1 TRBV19 TGTGCCAGTAACACCCGGACAGGCCTCACTGAAGCTTTCTTT CASNTRTGLTEAFF
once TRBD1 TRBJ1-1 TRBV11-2 TGTGCCAGCAGCTTAGTCGGACAGGGGCTGGTTGAAGCTTTCTTT CASSLVGQGLVEAFF
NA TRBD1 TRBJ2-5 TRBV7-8 TGTGCCAGCAGCTCGACAGGGGGCGCCGAGACCCAGTACTTC CASSSTGGAETQYF
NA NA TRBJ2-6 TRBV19 TGTGCCAGTAGTAAACAGAGCTCTGGGGCCAACGTCCTGACTTTC CASSKQSSGANVLTF
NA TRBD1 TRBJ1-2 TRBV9 TGTGCCAGCAGCGATCTCCGACAGGGCAACTATGGCTACACCTTC CASSDLRQGNYGYTF
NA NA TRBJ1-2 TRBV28 TGTGCCAGCAGACCTATACAGGGTCCGAACGATGGCTACACCTTC CASRPIQGPNDGYTF
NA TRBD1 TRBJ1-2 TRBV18 TGTGCCAGCTCACCGGGACAGTCAGCTTGGGGCTACACCTTC CASSPGQSAWGYTF
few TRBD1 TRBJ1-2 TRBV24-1 TGTGCCACCAGCAGACCGGGACAGGGGGGTTCCTATGGCTACACCTTC CATSRPGQGGSYGYTF
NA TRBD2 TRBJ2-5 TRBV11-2 TGTGCCAGCAGCTTAGTCGGGGGGAAACAAGAGACCCAGTACTTC CASSLVGGKQETQYF
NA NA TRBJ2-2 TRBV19 TGTGCCAGTAGTACGTCGCCTCTGATGAGCGGGGAGCTGTTTTTT CASSTSPLMSGELFF
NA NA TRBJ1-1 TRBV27 TGTGCCAGCGCTGAGAACCGAATTGCGCGTGAAGCTTTCTTT CASAENRIAREAFF
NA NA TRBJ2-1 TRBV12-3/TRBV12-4 TGTGCCAGCAGTTTCGGGGATGAGCAGTTCTTC CASSFGDEQFF
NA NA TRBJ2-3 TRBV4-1 TGCGCCAGCAGCCAAGGACAGGAGCCAGATACGCAGTATTTT CASSQGQEPDTQYF
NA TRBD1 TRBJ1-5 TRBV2 TGTGCCAGCAGTGAGTCAGGGGGCTTTCAGCCCCAGCATTTT CASSESGGFQPQHF
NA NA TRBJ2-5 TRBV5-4 TGTGCCAGCAGCTTTCTCCGGGGGGCTTACCAAGAGACCCAGTACTTC CASSFLRGAYQETQYF
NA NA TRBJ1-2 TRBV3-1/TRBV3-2 TGTGCCAGCAGCCTCGCGACAGGCTATGGCTACACCTTC CASSLATGYGYTF
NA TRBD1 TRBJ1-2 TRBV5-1 TGCGCCAGCAGCAGACAGGGGGACTATGGCTACACCTTC CASSRQGDYGYTF
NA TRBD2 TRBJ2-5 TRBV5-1 TGCGCCAGCAGTTTTAGCGGGGGACTTGTCGAGACCCAGTACTTC CASSFSGGLVETQYF
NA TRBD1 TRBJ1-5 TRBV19 TGTGCCACTGACAGGGGGCCGCGACAGCCCCAGCATTTT CATDRGPRQPQHF
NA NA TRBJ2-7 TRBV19 TGTGCCCCATACCCCCAGGGGACCCCCTACGAGCAGTACTTC CAPYPQGTPYEQYF
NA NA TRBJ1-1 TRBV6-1 TGTGCCAGCAGTGACCCGACAACCCAATATGGAGCTTTCTTT CASSDPTTQYGAFF
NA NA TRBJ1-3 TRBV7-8 TGTGCCAGCAACCCCGCGGGCGCTGGAAACACCATATATTTT CASNPAGAGNTIYF
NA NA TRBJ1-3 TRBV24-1 TGTGCCACCAGTGATCATAAATCCGGGGGAAACACCATATATTTT CATSDHKSGGNTIYF
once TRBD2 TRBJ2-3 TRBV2 TGTGCCAGCAGCGTACCCGGACTAGCGGGGGCGGATACGCAGTATTTT CASSVPGLAGADTQYF
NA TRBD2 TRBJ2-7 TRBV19 TGTGCCAGTAGTATCTCTAGCGGATACGAGCAGTACTTC CASSISSGYEQYF
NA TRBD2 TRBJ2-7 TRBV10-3 TGTGCCACCAAAGAAGCGGGGGACGCCTACGAGCAGTACTTC CATKEAGDAYEQYF
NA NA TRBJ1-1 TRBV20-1 TGCAGTGCTAGTTATCCTGAAGCTTTCTTT CSASYPEAFF
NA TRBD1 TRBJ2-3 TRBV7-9 TGTGCCAGCAGCCCGAAGTCCGCGACAGGGGATACGCAGTATTTT CASSPKSATGDTQYF
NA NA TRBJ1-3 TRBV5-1 TGCGCCAGCAGACTTACAGGGCAAGGAGGAAACACCATATATTTT CASRLTGQGGNTIYF
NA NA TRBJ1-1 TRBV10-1 TGCGCCAGCAGTGTGACAAGGAACACTGAAGCTTTCTTT CASSVTRNTEAFF
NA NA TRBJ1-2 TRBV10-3 TGTGCCATCAGTGACCCTTCCGAGGGAGACCTGAAGAATGGCTACACCTTC CAISDPSEGDLKNGYTF
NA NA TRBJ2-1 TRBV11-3 TGTGCCAGCAGCCTCGGGACTGGACCACACAATGAGCAGTTCTTC CASSLGTGPHNEQFF